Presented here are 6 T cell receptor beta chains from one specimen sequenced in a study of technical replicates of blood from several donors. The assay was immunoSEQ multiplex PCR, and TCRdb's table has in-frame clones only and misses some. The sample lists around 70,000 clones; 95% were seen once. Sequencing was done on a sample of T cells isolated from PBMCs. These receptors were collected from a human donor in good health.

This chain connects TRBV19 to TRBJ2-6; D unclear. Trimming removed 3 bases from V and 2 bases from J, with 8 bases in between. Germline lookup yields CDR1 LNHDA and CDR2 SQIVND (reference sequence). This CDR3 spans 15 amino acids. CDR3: CASSISLTGANVLTF. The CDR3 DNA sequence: TGTGCCAGTAGTATTAGCCTGACTGGGGCCAACGTCCTGACTTTC.

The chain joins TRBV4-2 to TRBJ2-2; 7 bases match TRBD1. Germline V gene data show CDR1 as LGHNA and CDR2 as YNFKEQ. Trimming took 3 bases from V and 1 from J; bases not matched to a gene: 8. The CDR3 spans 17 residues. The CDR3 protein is CASSHAHRDRNTGELFF. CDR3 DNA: TGTGCCAGCAGCCACGCTCATAGGGACAGGAACACCGGGGAGCTGTTTTTT.

The CDR3 sequence is CASSQDRGAGLFAFF. CDR3 nucleotide sequence: TGCGCCAGCAGCCAAGACCGGGGGGCCGGTTTATTTGCTTTCTTT. V and J are TRBV4-1 and TRBJ1-1, with a weak D call TRBD1 (6 bases). The CDR3 runs to 15 residues. Trimming removed 0 bases at V and 11 bases at J, with 19 bases between. Germline loops: CDR1 MGHRA, CDR2 YSYEKL.

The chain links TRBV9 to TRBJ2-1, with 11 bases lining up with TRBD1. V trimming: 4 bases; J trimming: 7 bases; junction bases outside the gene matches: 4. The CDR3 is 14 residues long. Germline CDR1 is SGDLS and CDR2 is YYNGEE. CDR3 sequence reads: CASSPGQGDNEQFF. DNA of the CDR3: TGTGCCAGCAGCCCGGGACAGGGGGATAATGAGCAGTTCTTC.

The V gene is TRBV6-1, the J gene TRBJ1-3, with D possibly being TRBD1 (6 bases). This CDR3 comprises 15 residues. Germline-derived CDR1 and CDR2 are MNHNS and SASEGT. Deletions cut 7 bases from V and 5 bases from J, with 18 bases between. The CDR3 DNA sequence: TGTGCCAGCATTAGGGACGGATGGGACAGAAACACCATATATTTT. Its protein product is CASIRDGWDRNTIYF.

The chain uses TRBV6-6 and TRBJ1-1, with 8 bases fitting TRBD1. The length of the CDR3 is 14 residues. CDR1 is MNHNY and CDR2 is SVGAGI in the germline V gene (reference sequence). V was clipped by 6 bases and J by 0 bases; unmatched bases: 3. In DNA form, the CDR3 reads TGTGCCAGCAGACTGGACAGGGTGAACACTGAAGCTTTCTTT. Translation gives CASRLDRVNTEAFF.